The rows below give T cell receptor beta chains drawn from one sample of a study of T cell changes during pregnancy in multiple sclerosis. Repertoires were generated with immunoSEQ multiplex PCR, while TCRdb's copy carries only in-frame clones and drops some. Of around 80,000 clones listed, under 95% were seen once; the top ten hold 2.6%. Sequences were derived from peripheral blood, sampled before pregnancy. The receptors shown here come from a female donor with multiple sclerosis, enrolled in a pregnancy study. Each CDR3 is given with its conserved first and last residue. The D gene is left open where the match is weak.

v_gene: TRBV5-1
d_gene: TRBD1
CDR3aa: CASSFGPGLGTGAHEQYF

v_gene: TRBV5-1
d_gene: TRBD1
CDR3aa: CASSLEGGQGIYEQYF

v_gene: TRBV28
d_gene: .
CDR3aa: CASLPDRREATYEQYF

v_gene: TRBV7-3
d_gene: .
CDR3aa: CANREPGLYNEQFF

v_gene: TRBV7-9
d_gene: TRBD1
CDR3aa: CASSFSKTGTGLSDIQYF

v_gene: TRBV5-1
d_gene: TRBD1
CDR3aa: CASSTGQGSLGEQFF

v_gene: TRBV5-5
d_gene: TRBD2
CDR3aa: CASSLGASGSVADTQYF

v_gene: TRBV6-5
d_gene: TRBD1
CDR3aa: CASRRQGSNYGYTF

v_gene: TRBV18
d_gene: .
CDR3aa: CASSPNPQTATNEKLFF

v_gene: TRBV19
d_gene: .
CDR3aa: CASSIGSGSAYEQYF

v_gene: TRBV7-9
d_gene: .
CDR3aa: CASREAAAYEQYF

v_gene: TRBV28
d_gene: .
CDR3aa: CASSVAGLYNEQFF

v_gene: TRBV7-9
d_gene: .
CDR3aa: CASSLRQSSTDTQYF

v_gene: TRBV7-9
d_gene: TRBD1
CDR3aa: CASSLAGDRETQYF

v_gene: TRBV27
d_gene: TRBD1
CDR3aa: CASSLPPDRVSYNEQFF

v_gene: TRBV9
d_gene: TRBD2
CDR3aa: CASSVGTSGSLYNEQFF

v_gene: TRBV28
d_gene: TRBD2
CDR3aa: CASSLYTGGLPNNEQFF

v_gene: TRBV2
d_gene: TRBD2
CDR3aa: CAVLGGRQSETQYF

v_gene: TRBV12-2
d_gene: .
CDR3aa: CASRRRTGFSGRAKETQYF

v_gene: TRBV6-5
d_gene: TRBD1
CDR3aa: CASSPGTGITDTQYF

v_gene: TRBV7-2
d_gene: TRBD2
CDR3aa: CASSFGAGVPDTQYF

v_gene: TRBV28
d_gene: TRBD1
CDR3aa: CASSSSGTGDLRGGYTF

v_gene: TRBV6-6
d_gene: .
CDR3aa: CASSSSDRGDRNEQFF

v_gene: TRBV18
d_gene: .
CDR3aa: CASSPLPSTGTQYEQYF

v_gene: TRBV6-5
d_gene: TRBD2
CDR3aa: CASRLTSGSETQYF

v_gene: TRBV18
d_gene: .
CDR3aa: CASSPLEYEKLFF

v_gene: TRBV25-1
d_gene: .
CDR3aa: CASSESRTQYF

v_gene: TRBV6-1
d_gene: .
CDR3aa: CASTWGPDTGELFF

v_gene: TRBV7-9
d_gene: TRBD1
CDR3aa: CASSSTGGNTEAFF

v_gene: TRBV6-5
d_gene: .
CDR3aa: CASSYSKPFTDTQYF

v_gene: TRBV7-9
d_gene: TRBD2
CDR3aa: CASRSSGSGNEQFF

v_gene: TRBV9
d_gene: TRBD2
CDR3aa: CASSVEVAGVYNEQFF

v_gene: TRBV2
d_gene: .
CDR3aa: CATTEANMEKLFF

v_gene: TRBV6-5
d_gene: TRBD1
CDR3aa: CASSPQGAWTEAFF

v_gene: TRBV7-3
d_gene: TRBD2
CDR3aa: CASSSAGGGNEQFF

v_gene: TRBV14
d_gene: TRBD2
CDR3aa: CASSPLLAGVGAGQFF

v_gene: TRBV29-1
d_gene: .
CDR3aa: CSVNRDSNQPQHF